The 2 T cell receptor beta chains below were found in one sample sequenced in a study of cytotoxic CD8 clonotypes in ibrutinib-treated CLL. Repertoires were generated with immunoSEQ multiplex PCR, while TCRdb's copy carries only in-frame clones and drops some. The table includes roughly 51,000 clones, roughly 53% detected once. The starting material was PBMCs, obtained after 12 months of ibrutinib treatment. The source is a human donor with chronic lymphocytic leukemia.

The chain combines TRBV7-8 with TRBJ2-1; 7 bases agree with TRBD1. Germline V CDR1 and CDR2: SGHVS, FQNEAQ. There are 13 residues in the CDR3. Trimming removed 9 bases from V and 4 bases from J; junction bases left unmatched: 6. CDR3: CASTGDPYNEQFF. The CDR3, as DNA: TGTGCCAGTACAGGGGACCCATACAATGAGCAGTTCTTC.

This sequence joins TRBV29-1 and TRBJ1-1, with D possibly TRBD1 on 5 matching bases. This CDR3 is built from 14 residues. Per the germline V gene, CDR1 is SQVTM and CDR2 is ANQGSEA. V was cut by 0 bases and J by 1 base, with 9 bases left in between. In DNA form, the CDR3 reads TGCAGCGTTGAAGATCTGAGGGGGAACACTGAAGCTTTCTTT. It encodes CSVEDLRGNTEAFF. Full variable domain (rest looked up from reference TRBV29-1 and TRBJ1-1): SAVISQKPSRDICQRGTSLTIQCQVDSQVTMMFWYRQQPGQSLTLIATANQGSEATYESGFVIDKFPISRPNLTFSTLTVSNMSPEDSSIYLCSVEDLRGNTEAFFGQGTRLTVV.